This TCR beta chain originates from a study of identical twins (dated by TCRdb to 2016 to 2017). With respect to the entire study: To test whether fetal clonotypes persist, this study deep-sequenced TCR alpha and beta repertoires from monozygotic twins, from unrelated adults of various ages, and from cord blood. Replicate twin experiments were performed at different times using different library preparation protocols to rule out contamination. Results the study describes overall, beyond this receptor: In monozygotic twins, out-of-frame TCR alpha sharing was systematically underestimated by recombination models, although the models agreed with sharing between unrelated individuals. Out-of-frame TCR alpha sequences shared between twins showed an excess of low generation-probability sequences compared with coincidental sharing between unrelated individuals. Zero-insertion analyses could be partly confounded by invariant T cells such as MAIT and iNKT, although diverse VJ usage argued against such confounding for most clonotypes. Because the same donors could not be followed over many years, the conclusions relied on cross-sectional statistical analysis. Fewer insertions were carried by abundant cord blood beta clonotypes; a weaker similar trend was observed in young adult naive repertoires, while no such trend was observed in memory repertoires. The excess sharing between twins in beta out-of-frame sequences was weaker because fewer shared sequences reduced the signal-to-noise ratio.

Only healthy Caucasian donors were included. Miltenyi CD45RO+ enrichment and human naive T-cell isolation kits were used to isolate memory (CD45RO+) and naive T cells from PBMC. Per the germline V gene (reference sequence), DFQATT is the CDR1 and SNEGSKA is the CDR2. The CDR3 runs 12 amino acids, cysteine and phenylalanine included. Of the read, only the CDR3 DNA is kept; its 36 bases are in frame from base 1. Worth noting for this clonotype: Its antigen remains undetermined. This may be a read error, as it is one base from a much larger clone.

Libraries were built with 5' RACE. The instrument was an Illumina HiSeq 2000. A universal primer binding site was added through template switching, and the final cDNA carried a unique molecular identifier so that TCR cDNA molecules could be counted accurately. Specific primers in the conserved constant-segment region were used to synthesize first-strand cDNA for the TCR alpha and beta chains. Each cDNA library was double barcoded, with a SMART-Mk sample barcode plus Illumina barcodes, to control for contamination. TruSeq adapter sequences along with Illumina sample barcodes were introduced in two successive PCR steps. The Illumina HiSeq platform was used with custom primers to sequence TCR alpha and beta cDNA libraries. The paper's data handling went like this. MiGEC was used to process raw reads and extract unique molecular identifiers, and MiXCR was used to find CDR3 positions. For each individual, recombination models were inferred using an EM algorithm with the repgenHMM and IGoR tools. Shared clonotypes were analyzed with the tcR package in R, and sharing was normalized by the product of cloneset sizes. To study raw recombination free of thymic and clonal selection effects, out-of-frame nonproductive sequences were analyzed. TCRdb redid the processing of the public reads, applying fastp at Q25 and MiXCR, and retained in-frame beta chains. Each record represents a unique CDR3 protein, reported with the most common genes and DNA among its rows. The V and J calls, along with clone size, are taken from TCRdb and not from the paper's own processing. The table for this sample lists roughly 250,000 distinct CDR3 sequences; about an eighth of them were counted only once. Of the sample, approximately 8.8% is held by the ten largest clones.

The sequenced material came from memory (CD45RO+) T cells sorted from blood. The sample's cell subset or site label, in plain terms: CD45RO+ enriched T cells. The sequence derives from a woman between 18 and 29 years old in good health. Recombination connected TRBV20-1 to TRBJ2-3, with the D gene too uncertain to name. The DNA sequence reads TGCAGTGCTAGATGGTCCACAGATAGGCAGTATTTT. Translated, it gives CSARWSTDRQYF.